The present entry profiles one T cell receptor beta chain with its context. The sample comes from a study of blood T cell repertoires in COVID-19. The wider study: Spain, Italy and the United States supplied samples that represented acute and convalescent COVID-19. Sources were T cells, B-cell-depleted T cells, or PBMCs; the material itself was cDNA or gDNA.

Sequencing used immunoSEQ multiplex PCR; TCRdb keeps in-frame clones, though not all of them. The sample lists some 200,000 clones; roughly 89% were seen once. The sample comprised peripheral blood. The receptor comes from a woman in her seventies with COVID-19, enrolled during active disease.

CDR3 residues: CASSSRGEQYF. The CDR3 DNA reads TGTGCCAGCAGTTCCAGGGGCGAGCAGTACTTC. The chain links TRBV12-3 or TRBV12-4 to TRBJ2-7; TRBD1 is a possible D gene (6 bases). The CDR3 has 11 amino acids. V lost 4 bases to trimming and J lost 6 bases, with 7 bases between them.